These 16 T cell receptor beta chains came from one sample sequenced in a study of T-cell reconstitution after alpha-beta-depleted transplantation in children. The TCRbeta library was prepared with unique molecular identifiers. TCRdb reprocessed the PCR reads via MiXCR and lists one record per CDR3 protein. The data show 400,000 to 450,000 distinct CDR3 sequences, roughly two fifths seen once. The sequencing used PBMCs, collected before TCRalphabeta/CD19-depleted stem cell transplant. These receptors all come from a girl aged 2 to 9 with aplastic anemia, due to receive a stem cell transplant.

This CDR3 reads CSVVGLASYNEQFF. In DNA, the CDR3 is TGCAGCGTTGTTGGGCTAGCGAGCTACAATGAGCAGTTCTTC. The gene calls are TRBV29-1 and TRBJ2-1; possibly TRBD2 for D (6 bases). This CDR3 comprises 14 residues. The V end was cut by 4 bases, the J end by 3 bases, with 13 bases between. Germline lookup yields CDR1 SQVTM and CDR2 ANQGSEA.

This clonotype was detected a few times. V and J are TRBV6-5 and TRBJ2-1; 12 bases match TRBD2. Germline V gene data show CDR1 as MNHEY and CDR2 as SVGAGI. The CDR3 length is 16 residues. V lost 0 bases and J lost 5; bases outside the gene matches: 2. DNA for the CDR3: TGTGCCAGCAGTTACTCGACTAGCGGGGGAAACAATGAGCAGTTCTTC. As protein: CASSYSTSGGNNEQFF.

The rearrangement joins TRBV7-9 to TRBJ2-7, with 8 bases identical to TRBD2. Germline lookup yields CDR1 SEHNR and CDR2 FQNEAQ (reference sequence). V shed 5 bases, J shed 2 bases, and the junction held 11 bases outside the gene matches. The CDR3 runs to 16 residues. The CDR3 sequence is CASSAWASGSPYEQYF. The CDR3 DNA reads as TGTGCCAGCAGCGCATGGGCTAGCGGGTCGCCCTACGAGCAGTACTTC.

J is TRBJ2-2 and V is TRBV3-1; 10 bases align to TRBD2. Germline CDR1 LGHDT, CDR2 YNNKEL (reference sequence). V was pared by 1 base and J by 8 bases, with 7 bases of the junction left unmatched. There are 16 residues in the CDR3. The CDR3 DNA reads TGTGCCAGCAGCCAAGGCCTAGCGGGAGCCTCAGGGGAGCTGTTTTTT. Translation gives CASSQGLAGASGELFF.

The rearrangement uses TRBV12-3 or TRBV12-4 and TRBJ2-5; D gene uncertain. CDR3 length equals 14 residues. Trimming shortened V by 3 bases and J by 5 bases, and 13 bases separated the two germline ends. CDR3: CASSFGTWTETQYF. Written as DNA, the CDR3 is TGTGCCAGCAGTTTTGGAACATGGACGGAGACCCAGTACTTC.

This clonotype was seen many times. The chain joins TRBV10-3 to TRBJ2-1; a possible D gene is TRBD2 (5 bases). Trimming pared 2 bases from V and 5 bases from J, leaving 7 bases between. Germline CDR1 reads ENHRY; CDR2 reads SYGVKD. The CDR3 runs to 13 residues. The CDR3 region is CAISESGNNEQFF. CDR3 DNA: TGTGCCATCAGTGAGAGCGGAAACAATGAGCAGTTCTTC.

The rearrangement uses TRBV20-1 and TRBJ1-1; TRBD1 aligns across 7 bases. This CDR3 has 14 amino acids. V shed 3 bases, J shed 4 bases, and the junction held 8 bases outside the gene matches. The germline gives CDR1 DFQATT, CDR2 SNEGSKA (reference sequence). The CDR3 DNA is TGCAGTGCTAGGTGGGCCCAGGGGGGCACTGAAGCTTTCTTT. This gives the protein CSARWAQGGTEAFF.

The rearrangement links TRBV5-1 to TRBJ2-5; the match to TRBD1 covers 9 bases. The junction had 9 bases not matched to a gene; V was cut back by 4 bases and J by 5 bases. The CDR3 covers 15 residues. The germline CDR1 and CDR2 sequences are SGHRS and YFSETQ. The CDR3 region has the DNA TGCGCCAGCAGCCCGGGACAGGGAGGTACGGAGACCCAGTACTTC. Translating gives CASSPGQGGTETQYF.

The rearrangement joins TRBV3-1 to TRBJ1-5; D is possibly TRBD1 (5 bases). This CDR3 is built from 15 residues. V shed 1 base and J shed 9 bases, with 16 bases lying between them. Germline CDR1 LGHDT, CDR2 YNNKEL (reference sequence). CDR3 in DNA: TGTGCCAGCAGCCAAGTTTGGGGGGAAGGGCGGCCCCAGCATTTT. Amino acids: CASSQVWGEGRPQHF.

This clonotype turned up a few times. V is TRBV5-1 and J is TRBJ1-2; unclear D gene. Per germline, CDR1 SGHRS and CDR2 YFSETQ. The CDR3 has 15 residues. V dropped 0 bases and J dropped 0 bases, with 9 bases sitting between them. CDR3 in DNA: TGCGCCAGCAGCTTGGGGGGAGGCGCTAACTATGGCTACACCTTC. Encoded protein: CASSLGGGANYGYTF.

This chain connects TRBV7-9 to TRBJ2-1, with 7 bases identical to TRBD1. After removal of 5 bases from V and 5 bases from J, the junction contained 6 bases not matched to a gene. CDR1 SEHNR and CDR2 FQNEAQ come from the germline V gene (reference sequence). This CDR3 has 14 amino acids. This chain's CDR3 is CASSEQGWDNEQFF. The CDR3 DNA follows: TGTGCCAGCAGCGAACAGGGGTGGGACAATGAGCAGTTCTTC.

This clonotype was seen ten or more times. The chain combines TRBV12-3 or TRBV12-4 with TRBJ2-7; tentatively, D is TRBD1 or TRBD2 (5 bases each). The CDR3 runs 16 residues. Trimming pared 5 bases from V and 2 bases from J, leaving 19 bases between. This chain's CDR3 is CASSPTGRGETYEQYF. DNA for the CDR3: TGTGCCAGCAGTCCGACCGGTAGGGGAGAAACCTACGAGCAGTACTTC.

This clonotype was recorded many times. This sequence joins TRBV12-3 or TRBV12-4 and TRBJ2-5; 7 bases match TRBD2. The CDR3 is made up of 15 amino acids. The trim removed 6 bases at V and 2 bases at J, leaving 9 bases unmatched. The DNA for the CDR3 is TGTGCCAGCAGCCACTTAGGACTAGGACAAGAGACCCAGTACTTC. It encodes CASSHLGLGQETQYF.

The gene calls are TRBV30 and TRBJ2-1; D remains unclear. CDR1 and CDR2 from the germline V gene are GTSNPN and SVGIG (reference sequence). The CDR3 loop spans 12 amino acids. V was clipped by 0 bases and J by 6 bases, with 6 bases between them. The CDR3 here is CAWSVALNEQFF. The DNA for the CDR3 is TGTGCCTGGAGTGTCGCTCTCAATGAGCAGTTCTTC.

The table lists this clonotype with many counts. The chain carries TRBV12-3 or TRBV12-4 and TRBJ2-1; TRBD2 matches at 7 bases. V was pared by 5 bases and J by 2 bases, with 6 bases of the junction left unmatched. CDR3 length: 15 residues. The CDR3 nucleotides read TGTGCCAGCAGTCTTTCGGGACTAACCTACAATGAGCAGTTCTTC. Its protein product is CASSLSGLTYNEQFF.

The rearrangement joins TRBV5-1 to TRBJ1-1, with a tentative D call TRBD1 (6 bases). This CDR3 has 15 residues. V lost 1 base, J lost 1 base, and 11 bases lay in between. Germline-derived CDR1 and CDR2 are SGHRS and YFSETQ. The CDR3 here is CASSLRGASNTEAFF. DNA of the CDR3: TGCGCCAGCAGCTTGAGGGGGGCCTCGAACACTGAAGCTTTCTTT.